This record concerns one T cell receptor (beta chain) sequence. Its antigen is unknown. This record belongs to a study of cytomegalovirus exposure and HLA in healthy donors. CDR3 length: 17 residues. Germline V gives CDR1 MGHRA, CDR2 YSYEKL. V lost 4 bases, J lost 2 bases, and 5 bases stayed unmatched. The PCR contained 60 Vbeta and 13 Jbeta primers. Repertoires were generated with immunoSEQ multiplex PCR, while TCRdb's copy carries only in-frame clones and drops some. The sample contains approximately 75,000 clones, 84% of which appear only once. General study results and limits: A later look showed TCR association rates differing by HLA locus, highest for DRB1 and lowest for HLA-C.

The clonotype was recovered from a man between 65 and 79 years old in good health and CMV-seropositive. The specimen sequenced was PBMCs. The chain joins TRBV4-1 to TRBJ2-2; 12 nucleotides align to TRBD2. The CDR3 here is CASSRTSGEANTGELFF. CDR3 DNA sequence: TGCGCCAGCAGCCGGACTAGCGGGGAGGCAAACACCGGGGAGCTGTTTTTT.